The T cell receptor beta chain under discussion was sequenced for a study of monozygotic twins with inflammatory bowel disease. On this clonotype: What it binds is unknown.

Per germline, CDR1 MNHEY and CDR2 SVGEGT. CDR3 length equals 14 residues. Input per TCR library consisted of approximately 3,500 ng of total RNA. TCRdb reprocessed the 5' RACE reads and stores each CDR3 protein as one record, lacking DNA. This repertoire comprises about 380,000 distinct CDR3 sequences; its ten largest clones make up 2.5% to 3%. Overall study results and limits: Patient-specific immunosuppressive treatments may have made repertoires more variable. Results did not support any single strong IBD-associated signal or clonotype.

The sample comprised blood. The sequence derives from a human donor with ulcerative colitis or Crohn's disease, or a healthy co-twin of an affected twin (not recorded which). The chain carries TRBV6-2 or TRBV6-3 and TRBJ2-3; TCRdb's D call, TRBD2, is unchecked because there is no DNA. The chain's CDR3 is CASRPSGGGDTQYF.